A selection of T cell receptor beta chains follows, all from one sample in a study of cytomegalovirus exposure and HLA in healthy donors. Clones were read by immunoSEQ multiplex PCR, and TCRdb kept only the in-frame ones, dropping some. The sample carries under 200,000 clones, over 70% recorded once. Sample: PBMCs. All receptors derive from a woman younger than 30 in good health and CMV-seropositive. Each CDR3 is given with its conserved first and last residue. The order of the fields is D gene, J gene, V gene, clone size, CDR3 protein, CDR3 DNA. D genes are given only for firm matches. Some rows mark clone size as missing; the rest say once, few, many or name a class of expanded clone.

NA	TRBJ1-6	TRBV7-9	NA	CASSLDSRSSPLHF	TGTGCCAGCAGCTTAGACAGTAGGTCCTCACCCCTCCACTTT
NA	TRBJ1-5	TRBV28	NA	CASSLRQVDQPQHF	TGTGCCAGCAGTCTCCGACAGGTAGATCAGCCCCAGCATTTT
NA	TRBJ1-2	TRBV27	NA	CASSYTGFNYGYTF	TGTGCCAGCAGTTACACAGGGTTCAACTATGGCTACACCTTC
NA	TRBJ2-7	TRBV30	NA	CALETGLAYEQYF	TGTGCCTTGGAAACAGGGCTAGCCTACGAGCAGTACTTC
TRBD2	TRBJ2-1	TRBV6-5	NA	CASRTSGGVDEQFF	TGTGCCAGCAGGACTAGCGGGGGGGTTGATGAGCAGTTCTTC
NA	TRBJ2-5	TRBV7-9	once	CSSSQAGLGETQYF	TGTTCCAGCAGCCAGGCGGGGCTTGGAGAGACCCAGTACTTC
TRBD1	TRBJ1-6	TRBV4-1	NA	CASSQDPVTGGLSPLHF	TGCGCCAGCAGCCAAGACCCCGTGACAGGGGGCCTTTCACCCCTCCACTTT
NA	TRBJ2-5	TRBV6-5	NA	CASNSRVQETQYF	TGTGCCAGCAACTCTAGAGTACAAGAGACCCAGTACTTC
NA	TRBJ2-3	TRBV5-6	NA	CASSGRLSDTQYF	TGTGCCAGCAGCGGAAGACTGTCGGATACGCAGTATTTT
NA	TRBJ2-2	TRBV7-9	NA	CASRATGTNTGELFF	TGTGCCAGCAGGGCCACAGGGACGAACACCGGGGAGCTGTTTTTT
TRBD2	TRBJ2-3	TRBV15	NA	CATSLGGGDVTDTQYF	TGTGCCACCAGCCTTGGCGGGGGGGATGTCACAGATACGCAGTATTTT
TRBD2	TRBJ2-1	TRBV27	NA	CASSVSGTHNEQFF	TGTGCCAGCAGTGTTAGCGGGACCCACAATGAGCAGTTCTTC
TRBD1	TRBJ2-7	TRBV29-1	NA	CSTSGTAILREQYF	TGCAGCACCTCCGGGACAGCTATCCTTCGGGAGCAGTACTTC
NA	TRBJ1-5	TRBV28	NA	CASSLAGGGQPQHF	TGTGCCAGCAGTTTAGCCGGGGGGGGTCAGCCCCAGCATTTT
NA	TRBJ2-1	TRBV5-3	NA	CARIERPYNEQFF	TGTGCCAGAATTGAGCGGCCCTACAATGAGCAGTTCTTC
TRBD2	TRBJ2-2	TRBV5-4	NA	CASRTKTSGGTGELFF	TGTGCCAGCAGAACGAAGACTAGCGGGGGCACCGGGGAGCTGTTTTTT
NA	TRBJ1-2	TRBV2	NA	CASSERGSYGYTF	TGTGCCAGCAGTGAACGGGGATCCTATGGCTACACCTTC
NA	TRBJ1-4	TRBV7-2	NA	CASTPNGVATNEKLFF	TGTGCCAGCACCCCGAACGGGGTCGCAACTAATGAAAAACTGTTTTTT
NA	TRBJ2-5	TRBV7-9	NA	CASSSHSQETQYF	TGTGCCAGCAGCTCCCACAGTCAAGAGACCCAGTACTTC
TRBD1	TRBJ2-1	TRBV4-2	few	CASSPRQGSMDEQFF	TGTGCCAGCAGCCCGCGACAGGGGAGCATGGATGAGCAGTTCTTC
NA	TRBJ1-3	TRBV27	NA	CASSLQGTGNTIYF	TGTGCCAGCAGTTTACAGGGCACTGGAAACACCATATATTTT
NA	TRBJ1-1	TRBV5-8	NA	CASSLTVNTEAFF	TGTGCCAGCAGCTTGACAGTGAACACTGAAGCTTTCTTT
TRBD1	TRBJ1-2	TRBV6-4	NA	CASTRTGTDGYTF	TGTGCCAGCACCCGGACAGGGACGGACGGCTACACCTTC
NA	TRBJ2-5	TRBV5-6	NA	CASSLGNYRGGQETQYF	TGTGCCAGCAGCTTGGGTAACTACAGGGGGGGCCAAGAGACCCAGTACTTC
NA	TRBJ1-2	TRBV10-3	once	CAISKQNNYGYTF	TGTGCCATCAGTAAACAAAATAACTATGGCTACACCTTC
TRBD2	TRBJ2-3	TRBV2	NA	CATKGTSGGARTDTQYF	TGTGCCACCAAAGGGACTAGCGGGGGGGCAAGGACAGATACGCAGTATTTT
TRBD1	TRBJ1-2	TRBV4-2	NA	CASSRTDRGGGYTF	TGTGCCAGCAGCCGAACGGACAGGGGTGGCGGCTACACCTTC
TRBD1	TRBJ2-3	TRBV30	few	CAWRWTGADTQYF	TGTGCCTGGAGGTGGACAGGGGCAGATACGCAGTATTTT
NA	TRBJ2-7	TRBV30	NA	CAWSVLRGFTYEQYF	TGTGCCTGGAGTGTATTGAGAGGTTTTACCTACGAGCAGTACTTC
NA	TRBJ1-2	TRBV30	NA	CAWSNRSPLAYGYTF	TGTGCCTGGAGTAACAGGAGTCCCCTGGCCTATGGCTACACCTTC
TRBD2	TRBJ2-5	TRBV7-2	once	CASSLGLAGGRETQYF	TGTGCCAGCAGCTTAGGACTAGCGGGGGGCAGAGAGACCCAGTACTTC
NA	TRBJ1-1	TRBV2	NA	CAGPGVNTEAFF	TGTGCCGGGCCCGGCGTTAACACTGAAGCTTTCTTT
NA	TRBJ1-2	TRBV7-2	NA	CASSLSRGGDYGYTF	TGTGCCAGCAGCTTATCCCGCGGAGGGGACTATGGCTACACCTTC